These 29 T cell receptor beta chains came from one sample sequenced in a study of shared clonotypes between healthy human individuals. This table comes from immunoSEQ multiplex PCR, and its TCRdb copy is limited to in-frame clones, with some not included. The data show roughly 1 million clones, around 76% seen once. Sequenced sample: memory CD4+ T cells sorted from blood. Subset reported: CD45RA-negative fraction. Receptors were obtained from a young man in good health.

The rearrangement links TRBV10-3 to TRBJ2-3; D is perhaps TRBD1 (5 bases). The CDR3 totals 15 residues. The V and J ends lost 4 bases and 5 bases respectively, with 16 bases between them. Germline CDR1 and CDR2: ENHRY and SYGVKD. In DNA, the CDR3 is TGTGCCATCAGTGCAGCCTCAATCCAGGGAGATACGCAGTATTTT. This sequence encodes CAISAASIQGDTQYF.

The J gene is TRBJ2-3, the V gene TRBV5-1; D is unclear. The length of the CDR3 is 12 residues. The ends were cut back, 2 bases at V and 6 bases at J, with 7 bases in the middle. The germline CDR1 and CDR2 sequences are SGHRS and YFSETQ. DNA for the CDR3: TGCGCCAGCAGCTTCTTCCCGGATACGCAGTATTTT. This sequence encodes CASSFFPDTQYF.

The rearrangement uses TRBV18 and TRBJ2-3; D may be TRBD2 (6 bases). V was pared by 2 bases and J by 3 bases, with 12 bases between. From germline, CDR1 is KGHSH and CDR2 LQKENI. The CDR3 has 15 residues. CDR3 in amino acids: CASSPVSGGTDTQYF. The CDR3 coding sequence is TGTGCCAGCTCACCAGTTAGCGGCGGGACAGATACGCAGTATTTT.

The rearrangement links TRBV19 to TRBJ1-5, with 7 bases fitting TRBD1. V shed 3 bases, J shed 5 bases, and the junction held 7 bases outside the gene matches. Germline V gene lookup returns CDR1 LNHDA and CDR2 SQIVND (reference sequence). The CDR3 runs to 15 residues. The CDR3 nucleotides read TGTGCCAGTAGTATGAGACAGGGTCTGGATCAGCCCCAGCATTTT. Translated, it gives CASSMRQGLDQPQHF.

This clone was seen more than once but under ten times. The rearrangement joins TRBV5-5 to TRBJ1-3; TRBD1 is a possible D gene (5 bases). CDR3 length equals 14 residues. The germline V gene has CDR1 SGHKS and CDR2 YYEKEE (reference sequence). V shed 4 bases and J shed 0 bases, with 8 bases lying between them. For the CDR3, the DNA is TGTGCCAGCAGCGCGGGGGGCTCTGGAAACACCATATATTTT. Protein product: CASSAGGSGNTIYF.

This chain links TRBV7-2 with TRBJ2-4, with a weak D call TRBD1 (8 bases). The V gene lost 5 bases and the J gene lost 7 bases, with 18 bases spanning the gap. The CDR3 has 15 amino acids. Germline V gene data show CDR1 as SGHTA and CDR2 as FQGNSA. Here the CDR3 DNA reads TGTGCCAGCAGCCTCGACAGGGGAGGGGGTAACATTCAGTACTTC. Protein sequence: CASSLDRGGGNIQYF.

With respect to this clone: Distinct nucleotide sequences in the sample also encode this CDR3. The gene calls are TRBV9 and TRBJ2-2; D not resolved. V lost 1 base, J lost 1 base, and 2 bases lay in between. CDR3 length: 13 residues. CDR1 and CDR2 from the germline V gene are SGDLS and YYNGEE. The CDR3 bases are TGTGCCAGCAGCGTACAGAACACCGGGGAGCTGTTTTTT. This codes for CASSVQNTGELFF. Combining the CDR3 with reference TRBV9 and TRBJ2-2 gives the whole variable domain DSGVTQTPKHLITATGQRVTLRCSPRSGDLSVYWYQQSLDQGLQFLIQYYNGEERAKGNILERFSAQQFPDLHSELNLSSLELGDSALYFCASSVQNTGELFFGEGSRLTVL.

This clone was counted a few times. The rearrangement joins TRBV9 to TRBJ2-1; D may correspond to TRBD1 or TRBD2 (5 bases each). V lost 0 bases to trimming and J lost 10 bases, with 8 bases between them. Germline values: CDR1 SGDLS, CDR2 YYNGEE. This CDR3 is built from 12 residues. The CDR3, as DNA: TGTGCCAGCAGCGTAGGGGGACGGGAGCAGTTCTTC. Translation gives CASSVGGREQFF.

This chain links TRBV7-2 with TRBJ1-6; D is unclear. With 5 bases removed from V and 0 bases from J, the gap between germline ends came to 14 bases. The germline V gene has CDR1 SGHTA and CDR2 FQGNSA. The CDR3 has 17 amino acids. The CDR3: CASSLNVIPSYNSPLHF. DNA for the CDR3: TGTGCCAGCAGCCTCAATGTCATCCCCTCCTATAATTCACCCCTCCACTTT.

As regards this clone: The sample carries other DNA sequences with the same CDR3. This chain links TRBV2 with TRBJ2-1, with unresolved D. Germline V gives CDR1 SNHLY, CDR2 FYNNEI. Trimming stripped 5 bases from V and 4 bases from J, with 3 bases between. This CDR3 region has 11 residues. Written as DNA, the CDR3 is TGTGCCAGCAGTTTATACAATGAGCAGTTCTTC. As protein: CASSLYNEQFF.

This clone was counted between two and nine times. The CDR3 loop is CASSLELYEQYF. The DNA for the CDR3 is TGTGCCAGCAGCTTAGAACTCTACGAGCAGTACTTC. This chain connects TRBV7-9 to TRBJ2-7; D is ambiguous. The CDR3 spans 12 residues. Deletions cut 1 base from V and 3 bases from J, with 4 bases between. Germline lookup yields CDR1 SEHNR and CDR2 FQNEAQ (reference sequence).

This clone was picked up one time. CDR3 nucleotides: TGTGCCAGCAGCTCCCCCGGACTCGTCCGATCGCAGCCCCAGCATTTT. It translates to CASSSPGLVRSQPQHF. The chain uses TRBV11-2 and TRBJ1-5; D remains ambiguous. V gave up 4 bases and J gave up 7 bases, with 20 bases separating them. CDR1 and CDR2 (germline): SGHAT, FQNNGV. This CDR3 region has 16 residues.

Turning to this clone: Other DNA sequences in the same sample also yield this CDR3. The V call is TRBV7-9, the J call TRBJ1-5, with a possible D match to TRBD1 (5 bases). This CDR3 comprises 17 residues. Per the germline V gene, CDR1 is SEHNR and CDR2 is FQNEAQ (reference sequence). As DNA, the CDR3 is TGTGCTAGCCCTACAAACGTTATCACAGGTGGTTGGGAGCCCCAGCATTTT. This encodes CASPTNVITGGWEPQHF.

J is TRBJ1-1 and V is TRBV5-1; tentatively, D is TRBD1 (5 bases). With 0 bases removed from V and 0 bases from J, the gap between germline ends came to 9 bases. Germline CDR1 SGHRS, CDR2 YFSETQ. CDR3 length equals 15 residues. This CDR3 is CASSLGPGLNTEAFF. In nucleotides, the CDR3 is TGCGCCAGCAGCTTGGGCCCAGGGTTGAACACTGAAGCTTTCTTT.

This chain's CDR3 is CASSWTDGNQPQHF. The DNA for the CDR3 is TGTGCCAGCAGCTGGACAGATGGCAATCAGCCCCAGCATTTT. The J gene is TRBJ1-5, the V gene TRBV5-5; a weak D match, TRBD1 (6 bases). Germline assignment: CDR1 SGHKS and CDR2 YYEKEE (reference sequence). The CDR3 spans 14 residues. The ends were cut back, 3 bases at V and 2 bases at J, with 9 bases in the middle.

The chain recombines TRBV18 with TRBJ2-7; 8 nucleotides match TRBD2. Germline V gene sequence: CDR1 KGHSH, CDR2 LQKENI. V gave up 2 bases and J gave up 2 bases; unmatched junction bases: 5. CDR3 length equals 15 residues. The CDR3 bases are TGTGCCAGCTCACCAAGGGGACTAGGGCCCTACGAGCAGTACTTC. This gives the protein CASSPRGLGPYEQYF.

The genes are TRBV6-1 and TRBJ1-5; weak D call: TRBD1 (5 bases). CDR3 length: 16 residues. Germline V gene lookup returns CDR1 MNHNS and CDR2 SASEGT. V was trimmed by 3 bases and J by 2 bases, leaving 14 bases between them. The CDR3 region has the DNA TGTGCCAGCAGTGAGTATAGCCGAGGGGGCAATCAGCCCCAGCATTTT. This codes for CASSEYSRGGNQPQHF.

This rearrangement joins TRBV5-1 to TRBJ2-5; D is possibly TRBD1 (6 bases). Germline V gene lookup returns CDR1 SGHRS and CDR2 YFSETQ. The CDR3 contains 16 residues. Trimming removed 4 bases from V and 2 bases from J, with 18 bases in between. This chain's CDR3 is CASSLQGRGSQETQYF. In DNA, the CDR3 is TGCGCCAGCAGCCTACAGGGTCGAGGTTCTCAAGAGACCCAGTACTTC.

This sequence joins TRBV5-4 and TRBJ1-1; D is ambiguous. The CDR3 is 16 residues long. V lost 4 bases to trimming and J lost 2 bases, with 18 bases between them. Per the germline V gene, CDR1 is SGHNT and CDR2 is YYREEE (reference sequence). The CDR3 region has the DNA TGTGCCAGCAGCCTGGGAGGTCTCAGGACTAACACTGAAGCTTTCTTT. Its protein is CASSLGGLRTNTEAFF.

The chain carries TRBV5-1 and TRBJ1-1, with unresolved D. Germline V lookup: CDR1 SGHRS, CDR2 YFSETQ. V lost 9 bases to trimming and J lost 5 bases, with 17 bases between them. The CDR3 is 13 residues long. The CDR3 region has the DNA TGCGCCACCGGACGGGGTCGAGGTACTGAAGCTTTCTTT. Amino acids: CATGRGRGTEAFF.

The rearrangement uses TRBV7-2 and TRBJ2-7; TRBD2 is a possible D gene (6 bases). Germline CDR1 SGHTA, CDR2 FQGNSA. Trimming took 4 bases from V and 0 from J, leaving 10 bases between them. This CDR3 contains 14 residues. CDR3 loop: CASSYGSSSYEQYF. The CDR3 DNA reads as TGTGCCAGCAGCTACGGGAGTAGCTCCTACGAGCAGTACTTC.

This rearrangement joins TRBV5-5 to TRBJ1-2, with 7 bases matching TRBD1. CDR3 length: 14 amino acids. The V gene end was trimmed by 0 bases and the J gene end by 3 bases; junction bases not matched to a gene: 2. In germline, CDR1 is SGHKS, CDR2 YYEKEE (reference sequence). The CDR3, as DNA: TGTGCCAGCAGCTTGGGACAGGGTGACTATGGCTACACCTTC. This sequence encodes CASSLGQGDYGYTF. Using reference TRBV5-5 and TRBJ1-2 for the parts outside the CDR3, the full variable domain is DAGVTQSPTHLIKTRGQQVTLRCSPISGHKSVSWYQQVLGQGPQFIFQYYEKEERGRGNFPDRFSARQFPNYSSELNVNALLLGDSALYLCASSLGQGDYGYTFGSGTRLTVV.

The chain joins TRBV5-1 to TRBJ2-5; D ambiguous. Trimming shortened V by 4 bases and J by 1 base, and 8 bases separated the two germline ends. The CDR3 is 13 residues long. CDR1 is SGHRS, CDR2 YFSETQ, per germline. As DNA, the CDR3 is TGCGCCAGCAGCCGCGACACCCAAGAGACCCAGTACTTC. This encodes CASSRDTQETQYF.

The chain links TRBV28 to TRBJ2-3, with 7 positions matching TRBD2. Germline-derived CDR1 and CDR2 are MDHEN and SYDVKM. This CDR3 comprises 16 residues. The V and J ends lost 4 bases and 3 bases, in that order; junction bases with no gene match: 10. CDR3 bases: TGTGCCAGCAGTTCCTCTAGCGGAGCGAAGACAGATACGCAGTATTTT. Translation gives CASSSSSGAKTDTQYF.

V and J are TRBV7-8 and TRBJ2-6; D uncertain. The CDR3 consists of 14 residues. The V end was cut by 5 bases, the J end by 0 bases, with 5 bases between. Per the germline V gene, CDR1 is SGHVS and CDR2 is FQNEAQ. The CDR3 region has the DNA TGTGCCAGCAGCCGAAGCTCTGGGGCCAACGTCCTGACTTTC. Encoded protein: CASSRSSGANVLTF. The full variable domain, completed using reference TRBV7-8 and TRBJ2-6, is GAGVSQSPRYKVAKRGQDVALRCDPISGHVSLFWYQQALGQGPEFLTYFQNEAQLDKSGLPSDRFFAERPEGSVSTLKIQRTQQEDSAVYLCASSRSSGANVLTFGAGSRLTVL.

The sample holds one count of this clone. The rearrangement uses TRBV7-8 and TRBJ2-7, with 8 bases aligning to TRBD2. The germline V gene has CDR1 SGHVS and CDR2 FQNEAQ. The ends lost 1 base at V and 6 bases at J; junction bases unmatched: 11. CDR3 length equals 16 residues. The CDR3 sequence: CASSLGVGAGGGEQYF. In DNA form, the CDR3 reads TGTGCCAGCAGCTTAGGCGTGGGGGCGGGAGGAGGCGAGCAGTACTTC.

The chain uses TRBV28 and TRBJ1-2; D gene uncertain. CDR3 length equals 16 residues. Germline V gives CDR1 MDHEN, CDR2 SYDVKM. Deletions cut 5 bases from V and 0 bases from J, with 16 bases between. CDR3 region: CASSPGPAKANYGYTF. CDR3 bases: TGTGCCAGCAGTCCGGGCCCCGCCAAAGCTAACTATGGCTACACCTTC.

This chain joins TRBV6-6 and TRBJ2-3; TRBD2 is a possible D gene (6 bases). In germline, CDR1 is MNHNY, CDR2 SVGAGI (reference sequence). The CDR3 spans 13 residues. V was pared by 2 bases and J by 8 bases, with 11 bases between. CDR3 residues: CASSYGRGGTQYF. The DNA for the CDR3 is TGTGCCAGCAGTTACGGGCGGGGAGGTACGCAGTATTTT.

The chain carries TRBV6-1 and TRBJ2-7, with D possibly matching TRBD1 (5 bases). Trimming removed 5 bases at V and 7 bases at J, with 9 bases between. The CDR3 is 11 amino acids. Germline values: CDR1 MNHNS, CDR2 SASEGT. CDR3 sequence (DNA): TGTGCCAGCAGTCAGGGATTTGAGCAGTACTTC. Translating gives CASSQGFEQYF.